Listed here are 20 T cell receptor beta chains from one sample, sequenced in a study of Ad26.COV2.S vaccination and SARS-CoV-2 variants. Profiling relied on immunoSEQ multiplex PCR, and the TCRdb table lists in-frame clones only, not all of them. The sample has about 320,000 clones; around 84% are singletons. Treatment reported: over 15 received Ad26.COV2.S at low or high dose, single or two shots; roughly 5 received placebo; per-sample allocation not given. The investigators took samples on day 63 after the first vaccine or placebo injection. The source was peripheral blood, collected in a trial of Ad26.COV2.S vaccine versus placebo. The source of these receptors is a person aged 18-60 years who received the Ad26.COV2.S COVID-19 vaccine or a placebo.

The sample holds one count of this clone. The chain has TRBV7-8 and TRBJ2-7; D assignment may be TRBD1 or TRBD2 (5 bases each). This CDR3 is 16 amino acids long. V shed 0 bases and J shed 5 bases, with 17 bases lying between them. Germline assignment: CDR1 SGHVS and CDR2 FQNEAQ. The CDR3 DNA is TGTGCCAGCAGCTTAGCGGGAGTCAGGGAAAACCACGAGCAGTACTTC. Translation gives CASSLAGVRENHEQYF.

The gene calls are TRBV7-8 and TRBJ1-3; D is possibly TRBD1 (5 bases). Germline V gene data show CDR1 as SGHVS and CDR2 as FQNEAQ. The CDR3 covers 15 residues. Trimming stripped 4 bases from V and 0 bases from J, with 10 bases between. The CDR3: CASSWGRASGNTIYF. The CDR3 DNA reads TGTGCCAGCAGCTGGGGCAGGGCCTCTGGAAACACCATATATTTT.

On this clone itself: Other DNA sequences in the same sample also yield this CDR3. As DNA, the CDR3 is TGTGCCAGCAGTTACTCACGAGATTACAATGAGCAGTTCTTC. Translating gives CASSYSRDYNEQFF. The rearrangement links TRBV6-5 to TRBJ2-1; D gene ambiguous. This CDR3 contains 14 residues. Trimming took 0 bases from V and 4 from J, leaving 7 bases between them. CDR1 is MNHEY, CDR2 SVGAGI, per germline.

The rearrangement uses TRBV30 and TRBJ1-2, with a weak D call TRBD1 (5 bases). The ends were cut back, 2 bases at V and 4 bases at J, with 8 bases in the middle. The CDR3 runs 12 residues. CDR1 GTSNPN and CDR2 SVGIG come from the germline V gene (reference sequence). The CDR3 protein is CAWSRDGYGYTF. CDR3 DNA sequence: TGTGCCTGGAGTCGGGACGGCTATGGCTACACCTTC. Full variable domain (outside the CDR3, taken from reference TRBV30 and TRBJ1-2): SQTIHQWPATLVQPVGSPLSLECTVEGTSNPNLYWYRQAAGRGLQLLFYSVGIGQISSEVPQNLSASRPQDRQFILSSKKLLLSDSGFYLCAWSRDGYGYTFGSGTRLTVV.

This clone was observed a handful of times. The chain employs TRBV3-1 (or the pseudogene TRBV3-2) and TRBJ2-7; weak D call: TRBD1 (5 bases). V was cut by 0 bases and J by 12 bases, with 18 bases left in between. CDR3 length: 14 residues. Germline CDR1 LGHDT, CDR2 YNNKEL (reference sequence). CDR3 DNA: TGTGCCAGCAGCCAAGATTTGGGTTCGCAGGGCCCGTACTTC. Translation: CASSQDLGSQGPYF.

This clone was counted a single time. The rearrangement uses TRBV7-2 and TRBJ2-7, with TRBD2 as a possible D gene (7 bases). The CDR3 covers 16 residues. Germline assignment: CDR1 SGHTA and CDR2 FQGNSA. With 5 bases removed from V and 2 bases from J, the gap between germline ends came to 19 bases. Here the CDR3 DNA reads TGTGCCAGCAGCCCTTCGGGGGGCGGGACGGCCTACGAGCAGTACTTC. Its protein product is CASSPSGGGTAYEQYF.

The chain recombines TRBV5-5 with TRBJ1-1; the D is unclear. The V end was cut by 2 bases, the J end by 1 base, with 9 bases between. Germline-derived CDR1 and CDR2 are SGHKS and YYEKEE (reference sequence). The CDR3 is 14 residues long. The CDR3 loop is CASSFGGSNTEAFF. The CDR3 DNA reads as TGTGCCAGCAGCTTTGGCGGGTCGAACACTGAAGCTTTCTTT.

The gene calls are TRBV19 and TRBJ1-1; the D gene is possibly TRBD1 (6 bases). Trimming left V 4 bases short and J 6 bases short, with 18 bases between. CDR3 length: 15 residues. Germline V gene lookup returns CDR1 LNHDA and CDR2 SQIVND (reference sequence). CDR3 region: CASSRTEGYVAEAFF. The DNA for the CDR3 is TGTGCCAGTAGTAGGACAGAGGGATACGTGGCTGAAGCTTTCTTT.

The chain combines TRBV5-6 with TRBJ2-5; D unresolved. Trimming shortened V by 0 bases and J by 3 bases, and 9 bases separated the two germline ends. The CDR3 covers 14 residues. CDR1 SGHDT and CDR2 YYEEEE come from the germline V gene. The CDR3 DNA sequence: TGTGCCAGCAGCTTGGCCAGGCTAGAAGAGACCCAGTACTTC. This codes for CASSLARLEETQYF.

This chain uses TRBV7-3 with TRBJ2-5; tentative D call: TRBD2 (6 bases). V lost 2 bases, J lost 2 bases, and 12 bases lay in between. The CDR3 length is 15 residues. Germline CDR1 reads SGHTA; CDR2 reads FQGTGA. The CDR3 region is CASSLVGGEQETQYF. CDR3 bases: TGTGCCAGCAGCTTAGTTGGCGGGGAGCAAGAGACCCAGTACTTC.

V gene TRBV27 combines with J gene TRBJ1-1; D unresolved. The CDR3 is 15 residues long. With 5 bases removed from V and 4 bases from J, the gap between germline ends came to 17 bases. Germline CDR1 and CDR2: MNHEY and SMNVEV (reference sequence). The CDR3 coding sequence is TGTGCCAGCAGTGAGTTGGGGAGGGAGGTCACTGAAGCTTTCTTT. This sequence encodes CASSELGREVTEAFF.

The CDR3 reads CASSSATGRQETQYF. The DNA of the CDR3 is TGTGCCAGCAGCTCAGCGACTGGGCGCCAAGAGACCCAGTACTTC. The genes are TRBV7-2 and TRBJ2-5; D gene unclear. The length of the CDR3 is 15 residues. V was pared by 4 bases and J by 1 base, with 13 bases between. CDR1 is SGHTA and CDR2 is FQGNSA in the germline V gene.

In DNA, the CDR3 is TGTGCCAGCAGCTTGGTGGGAGGGTTGAACACTGAAGCTTTCTTT. Its translation: CASSLVGGLNTEAFF. The chain uses TRBV5-4 and TRBJ1-1; D gene uncertain. Trimming took off 0 bases at V and 0 bases at J, with 9 bases between the two ends. The CDR3 length is 15 residues. Germline assignment: CDR1 SGHNT and CDR2 YYREEE (reference sequence). Full variable domain (outside the CDR3, taken from reference TRBV5-4 and TRBJ1-1): ETGVTQSPTHLIKTRGQQVTLRCSSQSGHNTVSWYQQALGQGPQFIFQYYREEENGRGNFPPRFSGLQFPNYSSELNVNALELDDSALYLCASSLVGGLNTEAFFGQGTRLTVV.

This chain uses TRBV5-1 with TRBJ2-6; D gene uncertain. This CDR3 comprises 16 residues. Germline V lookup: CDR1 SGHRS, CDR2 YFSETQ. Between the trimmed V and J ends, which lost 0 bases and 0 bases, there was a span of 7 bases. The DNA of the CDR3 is TGCGCCAGCAGCTTGGACAAAAACTCTGGGGCCAACGTCCTGACTTTC. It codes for CASSLDKNSGANVLTF.

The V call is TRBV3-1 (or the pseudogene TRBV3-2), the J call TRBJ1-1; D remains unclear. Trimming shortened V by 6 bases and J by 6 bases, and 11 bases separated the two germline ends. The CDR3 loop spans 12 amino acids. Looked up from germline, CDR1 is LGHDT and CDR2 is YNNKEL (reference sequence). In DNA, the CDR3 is TGTGCCAGCAGAACTGGGGTGGCTGAAGCTTTCTTT. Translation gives CASRTGVAEAFF.

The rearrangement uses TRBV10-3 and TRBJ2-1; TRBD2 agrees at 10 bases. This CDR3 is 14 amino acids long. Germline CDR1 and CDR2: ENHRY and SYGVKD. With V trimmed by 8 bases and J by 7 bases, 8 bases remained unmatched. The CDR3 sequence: CAIGVAGGLNEQFF. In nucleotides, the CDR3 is TGTGCCATCGGGGTAGCGGGGGGTCTGAATGAGCAGTTCTTC.

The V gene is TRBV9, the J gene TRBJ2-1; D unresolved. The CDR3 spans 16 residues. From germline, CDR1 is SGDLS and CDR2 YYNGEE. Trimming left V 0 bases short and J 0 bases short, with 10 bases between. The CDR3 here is CASSVAASLSYNEQFF. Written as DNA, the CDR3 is TGTGCCAGCAGCGTAGCTGCCTCCCTCTCCTACAATGAGCAGTTCTTC.

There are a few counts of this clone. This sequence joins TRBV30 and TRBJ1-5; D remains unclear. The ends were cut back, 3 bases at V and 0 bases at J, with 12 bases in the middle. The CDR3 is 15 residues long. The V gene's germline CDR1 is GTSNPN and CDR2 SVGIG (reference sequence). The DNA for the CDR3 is TGTGCCTGGAGCGAAAGGCCTGATAGCAATCAGCCCCAGCATTTT. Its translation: CAWSERPDSNQPQHF.

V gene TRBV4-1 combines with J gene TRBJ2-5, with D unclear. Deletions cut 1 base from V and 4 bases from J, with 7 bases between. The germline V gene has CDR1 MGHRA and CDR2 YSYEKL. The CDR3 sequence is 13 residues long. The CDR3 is CASSQGRVETQYF. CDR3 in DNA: TGCGCCAGCAGCCAAGGAAGGGTAGAGACCCAGTACTTC.

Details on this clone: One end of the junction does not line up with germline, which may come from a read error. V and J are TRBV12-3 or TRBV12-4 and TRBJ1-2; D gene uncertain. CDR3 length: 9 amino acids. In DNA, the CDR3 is TGTGCCAGCAGTTTGTCAGGAAGCTTC. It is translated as CASSLSGSF.